Described below is a single T cell receptor beta chain sequence and its context. These data come from a study of identical twins. TCRdb re-called the 5' RACE reads through MiXCR, storing one row per CDR3 protein. The table lists 450,000 or so distinct CDR3 sequences, 20% to 30% of them singletons. CDR3 length equals 15 residues. Germline CDR1 and CDR2: KGHSH and LQKENI. V lost 3 bases and J lost 9, with 19 bases in between. Another study also made use of these data, one on T cells expressing NK-cell markers. From that paper: The sorts in several experiments were restricted to alpha-beta TCR T cells by an anti-gamma-delta TCR antibody.

The source is a woman aged 18-35 years in good health. This chain connects TRBV18 to TRBJ2-3, with D perhaps matching TRBD1 (6 bases). The specimen was CD4+ T cells sorted from blood. The CDR3, as DNA: TGTGCCAGCTCACCCAGGACAGCCCGGCACGACACGCAGTATTTT. Translated, it gives CASSPRTARHDTQYF.